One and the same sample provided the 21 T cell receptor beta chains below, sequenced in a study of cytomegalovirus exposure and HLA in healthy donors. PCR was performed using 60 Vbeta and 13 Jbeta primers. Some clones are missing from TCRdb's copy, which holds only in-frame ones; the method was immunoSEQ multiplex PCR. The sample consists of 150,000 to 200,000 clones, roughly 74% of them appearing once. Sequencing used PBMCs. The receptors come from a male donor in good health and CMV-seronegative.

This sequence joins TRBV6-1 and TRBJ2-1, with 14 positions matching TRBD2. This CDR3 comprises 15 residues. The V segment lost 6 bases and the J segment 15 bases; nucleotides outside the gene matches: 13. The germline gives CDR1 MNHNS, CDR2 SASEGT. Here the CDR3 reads CASRVGTSGGQVMFF. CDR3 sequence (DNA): TGTGCCAGCAGGGTTGGGACTAGCGGGGGCCAGGTGATGTTCTTC.

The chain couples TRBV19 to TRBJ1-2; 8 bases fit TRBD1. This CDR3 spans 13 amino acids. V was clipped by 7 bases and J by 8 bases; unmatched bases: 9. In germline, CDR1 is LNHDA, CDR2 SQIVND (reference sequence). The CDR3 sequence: CASTLDRAGGYTF. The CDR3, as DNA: TGTGCCAGTACCTTGGACAGGGCGGGCGGCTACACCTTC.

CDR3 in DNA: TGCGCCAGCAGCAGGACAGGCACAGATACGCAGTATTTT. Encoded protein: CASSRTGTDTQYF. This chain uses TRBV5-1 with TRBJ2-3, with D tentatively TRBD1 (6 bases). The CDR3 runs to 13 residues. Germline-derived CDR1 and CDR2 are SGHRS and YFSETQ. V lost 4 bases and J lost 1, with 7 bases in between.

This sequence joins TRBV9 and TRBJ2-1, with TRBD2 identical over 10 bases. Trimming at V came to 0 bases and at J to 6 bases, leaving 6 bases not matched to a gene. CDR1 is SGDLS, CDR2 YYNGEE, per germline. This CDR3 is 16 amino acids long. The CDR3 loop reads CASSVGGLALVNEQFF. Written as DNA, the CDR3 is TGTGCCAGCAGCGTAGGGGGACTAGCGTTGGTCAATGAGCAGTTCTTC.

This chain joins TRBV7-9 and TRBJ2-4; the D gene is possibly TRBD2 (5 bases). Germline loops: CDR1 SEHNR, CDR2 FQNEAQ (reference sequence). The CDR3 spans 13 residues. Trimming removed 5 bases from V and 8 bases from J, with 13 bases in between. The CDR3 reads CASSPTAGDIQYF. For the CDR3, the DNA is TGTGCCAGCAGCCCCACGGCCGGGGACATTCAGTACTTC.

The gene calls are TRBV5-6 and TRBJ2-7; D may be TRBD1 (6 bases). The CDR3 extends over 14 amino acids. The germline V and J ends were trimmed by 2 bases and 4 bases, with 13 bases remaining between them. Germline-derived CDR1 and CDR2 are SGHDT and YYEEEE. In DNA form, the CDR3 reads TGTGCCAGCAGCTTCAGACAGCAGGGGTACGAGCAGTACTTC. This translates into CASSFRQQGYEQYF. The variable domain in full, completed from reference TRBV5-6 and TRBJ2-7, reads DAGVTQSPTHLIKTRGQQVTLRCSPKSGHDTVSWYQQALGQGPQFIFQYYEEEERQRGNFPDRFSGHQFPNYSSELNVNALLLGDSALYLCASSFRQQGYEQYFGPGTRLTVT.

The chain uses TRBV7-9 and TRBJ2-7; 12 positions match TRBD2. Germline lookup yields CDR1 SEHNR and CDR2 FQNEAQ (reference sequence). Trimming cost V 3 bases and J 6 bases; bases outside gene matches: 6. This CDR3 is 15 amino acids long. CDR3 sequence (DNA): TGTGCCAGCAGCTTTGGACTAGCGGGAACACTCGAGCAGTACTTC. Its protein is CASSFGLAGTLEQYF.

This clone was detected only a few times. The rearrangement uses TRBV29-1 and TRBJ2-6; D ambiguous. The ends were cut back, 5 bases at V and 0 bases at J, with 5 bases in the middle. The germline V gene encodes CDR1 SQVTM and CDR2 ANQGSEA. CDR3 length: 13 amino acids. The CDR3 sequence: CSVTVSGANVLTF. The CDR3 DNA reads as TGCAGCGTTACAGTCTCTGGGGCCAACGTCCTGACTTTC.

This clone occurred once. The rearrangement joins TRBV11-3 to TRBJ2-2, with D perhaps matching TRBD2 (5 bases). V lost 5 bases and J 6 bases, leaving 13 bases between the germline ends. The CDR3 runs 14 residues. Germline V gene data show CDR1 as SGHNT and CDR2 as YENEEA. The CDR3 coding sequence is TGTGCCAGCAGCCCAGCGGCTCGGGCCGGGGAGCTGTTTTTT. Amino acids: CASSPAARAGELFF.

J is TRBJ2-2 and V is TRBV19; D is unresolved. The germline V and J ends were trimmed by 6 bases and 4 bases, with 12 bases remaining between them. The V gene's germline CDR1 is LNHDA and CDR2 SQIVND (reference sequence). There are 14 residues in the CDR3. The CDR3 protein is CASSPRHSTGELFF. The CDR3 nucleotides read TGTGCCAGTAGCCCGAGACACTCCACCGGGGAGCTGTTTTTT.

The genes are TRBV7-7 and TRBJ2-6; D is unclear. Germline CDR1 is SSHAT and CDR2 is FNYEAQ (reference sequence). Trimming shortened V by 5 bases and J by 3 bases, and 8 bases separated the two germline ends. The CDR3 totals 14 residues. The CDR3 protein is CASSPSLGANVLTF. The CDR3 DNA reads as TGTGCCAGCAGCCCTTCACTTGGGGCCAACGTCCTGACTTTC. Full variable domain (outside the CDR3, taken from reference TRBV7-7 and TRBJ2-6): GAGVSQSPRYKVTKRGQDVTLRCDPISSHATLYWYQQALGQGPEFLTYFNYEAQPDKSGLPSDRFSAERPEGSISTLTIQRTEQRDSAMYRCASSPSLGANVLTFGAGSRLTVL.

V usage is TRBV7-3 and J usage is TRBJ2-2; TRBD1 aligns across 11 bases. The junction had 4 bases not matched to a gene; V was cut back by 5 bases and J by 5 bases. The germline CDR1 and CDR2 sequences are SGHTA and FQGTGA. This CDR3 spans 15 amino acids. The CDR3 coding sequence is TGTGCCAGCAGCGGACAGGGGGCACGGACCGGGGAGCTGTTTTTT. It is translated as CASSGQGARTGELFF.

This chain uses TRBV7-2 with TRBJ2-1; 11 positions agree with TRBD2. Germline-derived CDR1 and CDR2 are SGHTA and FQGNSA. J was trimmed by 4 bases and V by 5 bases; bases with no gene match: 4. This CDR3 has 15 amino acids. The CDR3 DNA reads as TGTGCCAGCAGCAGGACTAGCGGGTCGTACAATGAGCAGTTCTTC. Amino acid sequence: CASSRTSGSYNEQFF.

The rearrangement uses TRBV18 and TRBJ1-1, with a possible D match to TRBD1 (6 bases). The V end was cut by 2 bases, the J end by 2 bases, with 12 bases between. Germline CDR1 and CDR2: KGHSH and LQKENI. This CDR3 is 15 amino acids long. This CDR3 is CASSPGGELNTEAFF. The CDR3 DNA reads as TGTGCCAGCTCACCAGGGGGCGAGCTTAACACTGAAGCTTTCTTT. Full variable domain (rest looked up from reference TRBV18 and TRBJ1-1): NAGVMQNPRHLVRRRGQEARLRCSPMKGHSHVYWYRQLPEEGLKFMVYLQKENIIDESGMPKERFSAEFPKEGPSILRIQQVVRGDSAAYFCASSPGGELNTEAFFGQGTRLTVV.

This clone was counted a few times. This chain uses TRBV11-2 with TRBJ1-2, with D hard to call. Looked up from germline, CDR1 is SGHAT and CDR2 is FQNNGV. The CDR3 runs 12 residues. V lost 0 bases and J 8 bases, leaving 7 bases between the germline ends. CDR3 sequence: CASSLEARGYTF. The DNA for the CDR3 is TGTGCCAGCAGCTTAGAGGCGCGGGGCTACACCTTC.

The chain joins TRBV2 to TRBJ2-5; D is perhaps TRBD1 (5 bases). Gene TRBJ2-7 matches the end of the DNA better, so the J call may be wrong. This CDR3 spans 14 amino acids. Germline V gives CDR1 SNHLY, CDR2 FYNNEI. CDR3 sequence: CASSEQGSSYEQYF. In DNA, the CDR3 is TGTGCCAGCAGCGAGCAGGGCAGCTCCTACGAGCAGTACTTC.

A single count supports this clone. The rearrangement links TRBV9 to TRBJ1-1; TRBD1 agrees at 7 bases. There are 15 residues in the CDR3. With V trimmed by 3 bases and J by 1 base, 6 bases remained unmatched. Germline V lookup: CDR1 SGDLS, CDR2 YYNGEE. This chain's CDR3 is CASSARQGRNTEAFF. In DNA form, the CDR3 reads TGTGCCAGCAGCGCCCGACAGGGACGGAACACTGAAGCTTTCTTT.

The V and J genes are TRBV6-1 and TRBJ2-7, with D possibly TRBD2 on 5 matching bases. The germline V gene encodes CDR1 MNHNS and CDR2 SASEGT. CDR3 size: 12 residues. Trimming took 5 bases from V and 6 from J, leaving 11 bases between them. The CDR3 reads CASSSGMTEQYF. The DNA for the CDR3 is TGTGCCAGCAGTTCCGGGATGACCGAGCAGTACTTC.

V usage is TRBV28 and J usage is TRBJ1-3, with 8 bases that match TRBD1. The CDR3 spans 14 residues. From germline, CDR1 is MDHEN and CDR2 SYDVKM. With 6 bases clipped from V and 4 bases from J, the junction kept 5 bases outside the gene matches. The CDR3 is CASSYRGIGNTIYF. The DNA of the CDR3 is TGTGCCAGCAGCTACAGGGGGATCGGAAACACCATATATTTT. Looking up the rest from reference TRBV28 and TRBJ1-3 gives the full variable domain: DVKVTQSSRYLVKRTGEKVFLECVQDMDHENMFWYRQDPGLGLRLIYFSYDVKMKEKGDIPEGYSVSREKKERFSLILESASTNQTSMYLCASSYRGIGNTIYFGEGSWLTVV.

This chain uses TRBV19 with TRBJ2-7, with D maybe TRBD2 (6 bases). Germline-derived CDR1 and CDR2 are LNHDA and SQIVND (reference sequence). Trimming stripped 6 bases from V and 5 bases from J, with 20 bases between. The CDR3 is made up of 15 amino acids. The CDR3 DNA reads TGTGCCAGTAGATTGGAATCCCGGGGGACCCACGAGCAGTACTTC. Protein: CASRLESRGTHEQYF.

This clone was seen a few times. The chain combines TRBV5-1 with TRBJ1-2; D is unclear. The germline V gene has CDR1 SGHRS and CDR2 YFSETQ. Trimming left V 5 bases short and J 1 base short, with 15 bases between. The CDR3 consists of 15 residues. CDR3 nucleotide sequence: TGCGCCAGCAGGGTCGGAGCAAGTGTTAACTATGGCTACACCTTC. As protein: CASRVGASVNYGYTF.